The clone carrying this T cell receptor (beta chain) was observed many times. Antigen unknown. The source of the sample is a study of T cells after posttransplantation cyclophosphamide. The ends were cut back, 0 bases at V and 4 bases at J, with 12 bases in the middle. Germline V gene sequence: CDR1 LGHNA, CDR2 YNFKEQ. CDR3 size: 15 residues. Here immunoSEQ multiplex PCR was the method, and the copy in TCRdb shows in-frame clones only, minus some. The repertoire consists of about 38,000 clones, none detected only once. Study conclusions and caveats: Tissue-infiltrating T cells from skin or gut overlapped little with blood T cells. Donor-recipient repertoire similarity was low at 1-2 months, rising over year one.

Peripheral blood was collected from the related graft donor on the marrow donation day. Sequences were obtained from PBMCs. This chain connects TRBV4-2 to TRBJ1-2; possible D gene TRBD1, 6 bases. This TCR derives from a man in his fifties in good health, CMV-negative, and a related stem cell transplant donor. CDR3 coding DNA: TGTGCCAGCAGCCAAGATCGGGGACAACCCTATGGCTACACCTTC. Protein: CASSQDRGQPYGYTF.